This T cell receptor (beta chain) was retrieved from a study of STAT3 mutations in large granular lymphocyte leukemia. Overall study: Over half of T-LGLL patients had one or more immunosuppressive regimens.

General study results and limits: Samples missed the first appearance of the clone. In T-cell large granular lymphocyte leukemia, about half of patients showed multiple immunodominant subclonotypes.

Per germline, CDR1 GTSNPN and CDR2 SVGIG (reference sequence). V shed 2 bases and J shed 2 bases, with 7 bases lying between them. This CDR3 region has 13 residues. Clones were sequenced by immunoSEQ multiplex PCR, and TCRdb holds only the in-frame ones, with some missing. Of approximately 3,700 clones listed, 82% are singletons. About this clone itself: Its antigen is unknown.

The sequence derives from a boy between 10 and 17 years old with T-cell large granular lymphocyte leukemia. Some clones in this sample may be carry-over from other donors' samples. Material: peripheral blood mononuclear cells. The rearrangement joins TRBV30 to TRBJ1-5; unclear D gene. The CDR3 protein is CAWSYRGNQPQHF. CDR3 sequence (DNA): TGTGCCTGGAGTTACAGAGGCAATCAGCCCCAGCATTTT.